This T cell receptor (beta chain) comes out of a study of patients and donors after allogeneic stem cell transplantation. The CDR3 is 14 residues long. V dropped 5 bases and J dropped 4; count of bases not matched to a gene: 7. TCRdb used MiXCR to reprocess the RT-PCR reads, holding one entry per CDR3 protein. The data contain around 200,000 distinct CDR3 sequences, about 37% of them seen just once; the ten biggest clones take up around 10%. This TCR derives from a human donor who was either an allogeneic HSCT recipient or a stem cell or donor lymphocyte infusion donor (not recorded which). It is not recorded whose cells these are; they may come from a transplant donor. The specimen sequenced was blood, either unsorted or a sorted T cell fraction (not recorded which). The chain links TRBV12-3 or TRBV12-4 to TRBJ1-2, with TRBD1 matching over 7 bases. CDR3 in amino acids: CASSTTGQLYGYTF. The DNA of the CDR3 is TGTGCCAGCAGTACCACGGGACAGCTCTATGGCTACACCTTC.